These 21 T cell receptor beta chains came from one sample sequenced in a study of blood T cell repertoires in COVID-19. Using immunoSEQ multiplex PCR, the repertoire was profiled, and TCRdb retains in-frame clones only, with some absent. The sample has about 210,000 clones; about 90% are singletons. The sequenced sample was peripheral blood. The receptors were sampled from a man younger than 40 with acute or convalescent COVID-19.

V gene TRBV7-9 combines with J gene TRBJ2-3, with D tentatively TRBD1 (5 bases). There are 16 residues in the CDR3. The V gene's germline CDR1 is SEHNR and CDR2 FQNEAQ (reference sequence). Trimming removed 0 bases at V and 4 bases at J, with 14 bases between. This chain's CDR3 is CASSLAATDLSDTQYF. DNA for the CDR3: TGTGCCAGCAGCTTAGCGGCGACAGATTTATCAGATACGCAGTATTTT.

V is TRBV6-6 and J is TRBJ2-3; TRBD1 matches at 7 bases. Germline V CDR1 and CDR2: MNHNY, SVGAGI (reference sequence). This CDR3 is built from 15 residues. The trim removed 7 bases at V and 2 bases at J, leaving 9 bases unmatched. CDR3 amino acids: CASTKTQGVTDTQYF. As DNA, the CDR3 is TGTGCCAGCACTAAGACCCAGGGGGTCACAGATACGCAGTATTTT.

This clone was seen a single time. The chain is built from TRBV4-2 and TRBJ2-7, with no clear D. Trimming left V 3 bases short and J 2 bases short, with 8 bases between. This CDR3 spans 13 amino acids. Germline V CDR1 and CDR2: LGHNA, YNFKEQ. CDR3 DNA sequence: TGTGCCAGCAGCCATGACACAGCCTACGAGCAGTACTTC. Residues: CASSHDTAYEQYF.

The chain uses TRBV4-1 and TRBJ2-1; 11 nucleotides line up with TRBD2. V shed 5 bases, J shed 12 bases, and the junction held 12 bases outside the gene matches. Germline CDR1 reads MGHRA; CDR2 reads YSYEKL. The CDR3 has 15 residues. CDR3 in DNA: TGCGCCAGCAGCGGAACTAGCGGGGGCCGTGGCTGGCAGTTCTTC. Translating it yields CASSGTSGGRGWQFF.

The V and J genes are TRBV5-1 and TRBJ2-3; 7 bases line up with TRBD1. This CDR3 is built from 13 residues. V gave up 3 bases and J gave up 4 bases; unmatched junction bases: 2. Germline values: CDR1 SGHRS, CDR2 YFSETQ. The CDR3 DNA follows: TGCGCCAGCAGCTCTACAGGGGCAGATACGCAGTATTTT. This gives the protein CASSSTGADTQYF.

The chain recombines TRBV3-1 (or the pseudogene TRBV3-2) with TRBJ2-1; D possibly corresponds to TRBD2 (5 bases). This CDR3 has 16 residues. Germline V gives CDR1 LGHDT, CDR2 YNNKEL (reference sequence). V lost 4 bases and J lost 10, with 23 bases in between. The CDR3 nucleotides read TGTGCCAGCAGCCCCCTGGTAAGCGCGAACCAGCGGGAGCAGTTCTTC. Protein sequence: CASSPLVSANQREQFF.

This clone has a handful of counts. The J gene is TRBJ1-5, the V gene TRBV6-5, with D perhaps TRBD1 (6 bases). The V gene's germline CDR1 is MNHEY and CDR2 SVGAGI. V dropped 7 bases and J dropped 2 bases, with 12 bases sitting between them. The CDR3 sequence is 14 residues long. CDR3: CASMPGVGNQPQHF. The CDR3 DNA reads as TGTGCCAGCATGCCAGGGGTAGGCAATCAGCCCCAGCATTTT.

The CDR3 DNA reads TGTGCCAGCAGCTTGGGCGAGAGCTCCTACAATGAGCAGTTCTTC. Translation gives CASSLGESSYNEQFF. The V call is TRBV5-8, the J call TRBJ2-1; D is ambiguous. The CDR3 runs to 15 residues. V lost 0 bases and J 0 bases, leaving 7 bases between the germline ends. From germline, CDR1 is SGHTS and CDR2 YDEGEE.

The chain has TRBV5-1 and TRBJ2-3, with a tentative D call TRBD2 (5 bases). Between the trimmed V and J ends, which lost 0 bases and 6 bases, there was a span of 11 bases. This CDR3 is built from 14 residues. Germline V gene sequence: CDR1 SGHRS, CDR2 YFSETQ. The CDR3 spells CASSLDLAVDTQYF. As DNA, the CDR3 is TGCGCCAGCAGCTTGGATCTAGCCGTGGATACGCAGTATTTT.

The chain uses TRBV6-2 or TRBV6-3 and TRBJ2-1; 11 nucleotides match TRBD2. CDR3 length equals 16 residues. V was pared by 5 bases and J by 4 bases, with 7 bases of the junction left unmatched. Germline loops: CDR1 MNHEY, CDR2 SVGEGT. The CDR3 sequence is CASSPRTSGSYNEQFF. CDR3 bases: TGTGCCAGCAGTCCCCGAACTAGCGGGAGTTACAATGAGCAGTTCTTC.

The chain carries TRBV13 and TRBJ2-1, with D possibly TRBD2 on 5 matching bases. CDR1 and CDR2 from the germline V gene are PRHDT and FYEKMQ (reference sequence). V lost 2 bases and J 10 bases, leaving 6 bases between the germline ends. The CDR3 is 11 amino acids. CDR3: CASSLLAEQFF. CDR3 DNA: TGTGCCAGCAGCTTATTAGCGGAGCAGTTCTTC.

This clone was detected once. The chain links TRBV30 to TRBJ2-7; 7 bases agree with TRBD2. V gave up 3 bases and J gave up 1 base; unmatched junction bases: 0. Germline V CDR1 and CDR2: GTSNPN, SVGIG (reference sequence). The CDR3 consists of 12 residues. CDR3 amino acids: CAWRGGSYEQYF. CDR3 DNA: TGTGCCTGGAGGGGAGGGTCCTACGAGCAGTACTTC.

This chain uses TRBV5-4 with TRBJ2-7; 10 positions match TRBD1. This CDR3 comprises 15 residues. CDR1 SGHNT and CDR2 YYREEE come from the germline V gene (reference sequence). Trimming cost V 4 bases and J 2 bases; bases outside gene matches: 6. Here the CDR3 DNA reads TGTGCCAGCAGCCAAAGGGGACAGGGGACCTACGAGCAGTACTTC. This gives the protein CASSQRGQGTYEQYF.

This clone came up once. The chain combines TRBV6-5 with TRBJ2-7, with 8 bases identical to TRBD2. Germline loops: CDR1 MNHEY, CDR2 SVGAGI. The length of the CDR3 is 15 residues. J was trimmed by 2 bases and V by 0 bases; bases with no gene match: 3. The DNA of the CDR3 is TGTGCCAGCAGTTACTCGATACTAGCGGCCTACGAGCAGTACTTC. Its protein is CASSYSILAAYEQYF.

This clone has only one observation. The chain recombines TRBV9 with TRBJ1-6; D is uncertain. The V gene lost 4 bases and the J gene lost 7 bases, with 21 bases spanning the gap. This CDR3 spans 17 amino acids. Germline V CDR1 and CDR2: SGDLS, YYNGEE. The chain's CDR3 is CASSLTLRPTGNSPLHF. CDR3 bases: TGTGCCAGCAGCCTAACCCTAAGGCCCACGGGGAATTCACCCCTCCACTTT. Variable domain in full (rest from reference TRBV9 and TRBJ1-6): DSGVTQTPKHLITATGQRVTLRCSPRSGDLSVYWYQQSLDQGLQFLIQYYNGEERAKGNILERFSAQQFPDLHSELNLSSLELGDSALYFCASSLTLRPTGNSPLHFGNGTRLTVT.

The CDR3 spells CASSPAKNTEAFF. The CDR3 DNA reads as TGTGCCAGCAGCCCCGCTAAGAACACTGAAGCTTTCTTT. This chain links TRBV7-3 with TRBJ1-1; no clear D. Germline loops: CDR1 SGHTA, CDR2 FQGTGA. This CDR3 has 13 residues. The ends were cut back, 5 bases at V and 1 base at J, with 8 bases in the middle. Together with reference TRBV7-3 and TRBJ1-1, the CDR3 gives the full variable domain: GAGVSQTPSNKVTEKGKYVELRCDPISGHTALYWYRQSLGQGPEFLIYFQGTGAADDSGLPNDRFFAVRPEGSVSTLKIQRTERGDSAVYLCASSPAKNTEAFFGQGTRLTVV.

The genes are TRBV7-2 and TRBJ2-7, with TRBD2 matching 7 bases. CDR1 is SGHTA and CDR2 is FQGNSA in the germline V gene. V trimming: 1 base; J trimming: 5 bases; junction bases outside the gene matches: 5. CDR3 length: 14 amino acids. CDR3 amino acids: CASSLVVLANEQYF. Written as DNA, the CDR3 is TGTGCCAGCAGCTTAGTTGTACTAGCGAACGAGCAGTACTTC.

This chain connects TRBV5-1 to TRBJ1-1; TRBD1 matches at 7 bases. The CDR3 sequence is 15 residues long. J gave up 4 bases and V 0 bases, and 6 bases lay outside the gene matches. CDR1 and CDR2 from the germline V gene are SGHRS and YFSETQ. CDR3 residues: CASSLAETGRTEAFF. DNA for the CDR3: TGCGCCAGCAGCTTGGCCGAGACAGGGCGCACTGAAGCTTTCTTT.

The chain carries TRBV5-5 and TRBJ1-1; D is unresolved. Trimming left V 2 bases short and J 4 bases short, with 9 bases between. This CDR3 has 13 amino acids. Germline CDR1 reads SGHKS; CDR2 reads YYEKEE (reference sequence). The CDR3 loop is CASSFWESTEAFF. CDR3 coding DNA: TGTGCCAGCAGCTTCTGGGAGAGCACTGAAGCTTTCTTT.

This chain connects TRBV2 to TRBJ1-4; D unresolved. This CDR3 spans 14 amino acids. CDR1 is SNHLY, CDR2 FYNNEI, per germline. Deletions cut 7 bases from V and 4 bases from J, with 13 bases between. CDR3 bases: TGTGCCAGCAAGAGGAGAGTAAATAATGAAAAACTGTTTTTT. Translated, it gives CASKRRVNNEKLFF.

The chain employs TRBV19 and TRBJ2-1; TRBD1 matches at 10 bases. The V and J ends lost 7 bases and 6 bases, in that order; junction bases with no gene match: 12. Germline CDR1 is LNHDA and CDR2 is SQIVND (reference sequence). This CDR3 region has 16 residues. CDR3 in DNA: TGTGCCAGTACTTCATATCAACGGACAGGGGGCAATGAGCAGTTCTTC. Translating it yields CASTSYQRTGGNEQFF.